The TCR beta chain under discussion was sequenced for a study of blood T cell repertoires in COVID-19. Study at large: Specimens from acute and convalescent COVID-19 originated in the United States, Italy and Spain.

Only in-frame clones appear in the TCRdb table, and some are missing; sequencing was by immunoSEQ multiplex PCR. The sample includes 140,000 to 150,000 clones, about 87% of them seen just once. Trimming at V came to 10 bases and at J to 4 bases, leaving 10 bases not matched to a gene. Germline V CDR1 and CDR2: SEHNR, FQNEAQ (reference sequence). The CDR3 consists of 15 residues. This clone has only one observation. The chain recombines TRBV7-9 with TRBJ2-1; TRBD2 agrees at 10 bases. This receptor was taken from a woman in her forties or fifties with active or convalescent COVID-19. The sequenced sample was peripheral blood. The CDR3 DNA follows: TGTGCCACCAAGCTCGGACTAGCGGCTTACAATGAGCAGTTCTTC. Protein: CATKLGLAAYNEQFF.